A single sample is the source of the 22 T cell receptor beta chains below, sequenced in a study of patients and donors after allogeneic stem cell transplantation (dated by TCRdb to the early 2020s). The library was obtained by RT-PCR. The sequencing machine was a NextSeq 550. The public reads were reanalyzed by TCRdb: fastp trimming at Q25, MiXCR alignment, in-frame beta chains only. One record per CDR3 amino acid sequence lists the most common genes and DNA. Counted in this sample were approximately 170,000 distinct CDR3 sequences; 30% of them appeared once. Roughly 3.2% of the sample is taken by the ten largest. The sequenced sample consisted of blood, either unsorted or a sorted T cell fraction (not recorded which). These TCRs come from a human donor who was either an allogeneic HSCT recipient or a stem cell or donor lymphocyte infusion donor (not recorded which). It is not recorded whose cells these are; they may come from a transplant donor.

The chain uses TRBV7-9 and TRBJ2-7; TRBD2 matches at 9 bases. Trimming took 4 bases from V and 3 from J; bases not matched to a gene: 10. The CDR3 is 16 amino acids. Germline CDR1 and CDR2: SEHNR and FQNEAQ (reference sequence). CDR3 loop: CASSSSSGTGLYEQYF. In DNA form, the CDR3 reads TGTGCCAGCAGCTCGTCTAGCGGGACTGGTCTCTACGAGCAGTACTTC.

The rearrangement links TRBV5-1 to TRBJ2-5, with D tentatively TRBD2 (5 bases). Germline V gene data show CDR1 as SGHRS and CDR2 as YFSETQ. Trimming removed 5 bases at V and 5 bases at J, with 10 bases between. This CDR3 spans 12 amino acids. The CDR3 protein is CASRPGFETQYF. CDR3 nucleotides: TGCGCCAGCAGGCCGGGGTTCGAGACCCAGTACTTC.

This clonotype was observed a few times. This chain links TRBV20-1 with TRBJ1-1, with D uncertain. Germline V gene sequence: CDR1 DFQATT, CDR2 SNEGSKA (reference sequence). The V end was cut by 0 bases, the J end by 5 bases, with 7 bases between. The CDR3 consists of 12 residues. The DNA of the CDR3 is TGCAGTGCTAGAGAGGTCCGGACTGAAGCTTTCTTT. Translating it yields CSAREVRTEAFF.

V is TRBV20-1 and J is TRBJ2-1, with a weak D call TRBD2 (6 bases). The CDR3 totals 15 residues. Germline V gene lookup returns CDR1 DFQATT and CDR2 SNEGSKA (reference sequence). Trimming cost V 2 bases and J 0 bases, with 11 bases left between them. Here the CDR3 DNA reads TGCAGTGCTAGATTCGAGACTAGCTCCTACAATGAGCAGTTCTTC. Translated: CSARFETSSYNEQFF.

The chain has TRBV4-3 and TRBJ2-1, with a possible D match to TRBD1 (5 bases). There are 16 residues in the CDR3. V shed 0 bases and J shed 5 bases, with 14 bases lying between them. Germline V gene data show CDR1 as LGHNA and CDR2 as YSLEER. The CDR3 reads CASSQDSFREDNEQFF. The CDR3 nucleotides are TGCGCCAGCAGCCAAGATTCCTTCAGGGAAGACAATGAGCAGTTCTTC.

V usage is TRBV7-2 and J usage is TRBJ2-7; 10 bases align to TRBD2. The CDR3 contains 13 residues. Germline loops: CDR1 SGHTA, CDR2 FQGNSA. V was clipped by 4 bases and J by 11 bases; unmatched bases: 8. CDR3 coding DNA: TGTGCCAGCAGCTCAGCGGGAGGGCCTAGGAAGTACTTC. Translated, it gives CASSSAGGPRKYF. The complete variable domain, with remaining parts taken from reference TRBV7-2 and TRBJ2-7, reads GAGVSQSPSNKVTEKGKDVELRCDPISGHTALYWYRQSLGQGLEFLIYFQGNSAPDKSGLPSDRFSAERTGGSVSTLTIQRTQQEDSAVYLCASSSAGGPRKYFGPGTRLTVT.

This clonotype was seen a few times. The chain recombines TRBV6-2 or TRBV6-3 with TRBJ2-7, with TRBD2 as a possible D gene (6 bases). The CDR3 totals 16 residues. Looked up from germline, CDR1 is MNHEY and CDR2 is SVGEGT. Trimming took 7 bases from V and 0 from J, leaving 19 bases between them. CDR3 residues: CASTSPPGVGSYEQYF. For the CDR3, the DNA is TGTGCCAGCACCAGTCCCCCGGGAGTGGGCTCCTACGAGCAGTACTTC.

This clonotype was seen only a few times. V gene TRBV6-2 or TRBV6-3 combines with J gene TRBJ2-1; no clear D gene. V was clipped by 2 bases and J by 6 bases, with 11 bases between them. The germline CDR1 and CDR2 sequences are MNHEY and SVGEGT. CDR3 length equals 14 residues. This chain's CDR3 is CASSYVSTGNEQFF. In DNA form, the CDR3 reads TGTGCCAGCAGTTACGTGAGTACCGGCAATGAGCAGTTCTTC.

The chain employs TRBV6-6 and TRBJ2-7; a possible D gene is TRBD2 (5 bases). Germline loops: CDR1 MNHNY, CDR2 SVGAGI (reference sequence). The germline V and J ends were trimmed by 5 bases and 6 bases, with 20 bases remaining between them. This CDR3 is built from 15 residues. The CDR3 sequence: CASSHIRRGVIEQYF. The CDR3 DNA reads TGTGCCAGCAGTCACATCCGACGGGGAGTAATCGAGCAGTACTTC.

This chain links TRBV4-3 with TRBJ2-7; a weak D match, TRBD2 (5 bases). CDR1 is LGHNA, CDR2 YSLEER, per germline. The CDR3 loop spans 15 amino acids. The V and J ends lost 2 bases and 4 bases respectively, with 15 bases between them. The CDR3 region is CASSQRLNGVYEQYF. The DNA of the CDR3 is TGCGCCAGCAGCCAAAGGCTCAACGGGGTATACGAGCAGTACTTC.

This clonotype was counted many times. This sequence joins TRBV10-3 and TRBJ1-1, with D unresolved. Deletions cut 2 bases from V and 1 base from J, with 11 bases between. Germline V gene sequence: CDR1 ENHRY, CDR2 SYGVKD. This CDR3 comprises 15 residues. The CDR3: CAISEPGQENTEAFF. In DNA, the CDR3 is TGTGCCATCAGTGAGCCAGGTCAGGAGAACACTGAAGCTTTCTTT.

The sample holds a few counts of this clonotype. This chain links TRBV24-1 with TRBJ2-3; D is perhaps TRBD1 or TRBD2 (6 bases each). V was pared by 6 bases and J by 5 bases, with 11 bases between. The CDR3 is 13 residues long. CDR1 and CDR2 (germline): KGHDR, SFDVKD. CDR3: CATSRGPGDTQYF. Here the CDR3 DNA reads TGTGCCACCAGTCGGGGGCCTGGAGATACGCAGTATTTT.

This clonotype has only a few counts. The chain's CDR3 is CSVEVATVNYGYTF. The CDR3 DNA follows: TGCAGCGTTGAAGTGGCGACAGTCAACTATGGCTACACCTTC. The V gene is TRBV29-1, the J gene TRBJ1-2, with a tentative D call TRBD1 (5 bases). The CDR3 spans 14 residues. CDR1 is SQVTM, CDR2 ANQGSEA, per germline. Trimming left V 1 base short and J 2 bases short, with 11 bases between.

The J gene is TRBJ1-2, the V gene TRBV27; TRBD1 might be the D (5 bases). V gave up 3 bases and J gave up 4 bases, with 15 bases separating them. Germline values: CDR1 MNHEY, CDR2 SMNVEV (reference sequence). This CDR3 comprises 15 residues. CDR3 in DNA: TGTGCCAGCAGTTTCCGGCAGAGGACATCCTATGGCTACACCTTC. It yields the protein CASSFRQRTSYGYTF.

The chain carries TRBV4-1 and TRBJ2-5; 14 bases map to TRBD2. CDR3 length: 16 residues. Germline V gives CDR1 MGHRA, CDR2 YSYEKL. V gave up 2 bases and J gave up 4 bases; unmatched junction bases: 3. The CDR3 here is CASSQPGLAGAETQYF. The CDR3 DNA follows: TGCGCCAGCAGCCAACCGGGACTAGCGGGAGCAGAGACCCAGTACTTC.

The chain couples TRBV4-3 to TRBJ2-1, with TRBD1 matching 8 bases. V lost 6 bases, J lost 0 bases, and 4 bases stayed unmatched. Germline V gene lookup returns CDR1 LGHNA and CDR2 YSLEER. CDR3 length: 15 residues. The CDR3 protein is CASSRDRGSYNEQFF. CDR3 DNA sequence: TGCGCCAGCAGTCGTGACAGGGGCTCCTACAATGAGCAGTTCTTC.

The chain employs TRBV2 and TRBJ1-6; 10 bases are shared with TRBD1. Germline values: CDR1 SNHLY, CDR2 FYNNEI. The CDR3 length is 16 residues. V gave up 8 bases and J gave up 4 bases; unmatched junction bases: 8. Here the CDR3 reads CASGGTGAGYNSPLHF. In DNA, the CDR3 is TGTGCCAGCGGAGGGACAGGGGCTGGGTATAATTCACCCCTCCACTTT. The full variable domain, its missing parts supplied by reference TRBV2 and TRBJ1-6, is EPEVTQTPSHQVTQMGQEVILRCVPISNHLYFYWYRQILGQKVEFLVSFYNNEISEKSEIFDDQFSVERPDGSNFTLKIRSTKLEDSAMYFCASGGTGAGYNSPLHFGNGTRLTVT.

This clonotype was observed a handful of times. V gene TRBV4-2 combines with J gene TRBJ2-1; a weak D match, TRBD1 (6 bases). The CDR3 totals 11 residues. The V gene lost 5 bases and the J gene lost 12 bases, with 11 bases spanning the gap. Germline values: CDR1 LGHNA, CDR2 YNFKEQ. The CDR3 sequence: CASSTGTTQFF. Written as DNA, the CDR3 is TGTGCCAGCAGCACCGGGACAACGCAGTTCTTC.

The rearrangement joins TRBV27 to TRBJ2-1; D gene unclear. Germline CDR1 is MNHEY and CDR2 is SMNVEV (reference sequence). V shed 3 bases and J shed 5 bases, with 5 bases lying between them. The CDR3 is made up of 12 amino acids. CDR3 bases: TGTGCCAGCAGTTTTCGGCACAATGAGCAGTTCTTC. This encodes CASSFRHNEQFF.

This chain links TRBV11-2 with TRBJ2-2; D gene uncertain. V was shortened by 3 bases and J by 7 bases, with 15 bases between the two germline ends. This CDR3 contains 15 residues. CDR1 and CDR2 from the germline V gene are SGHAT and FQNNGV. The CDR3 DNA is TGTGCCAGCAGCTTGGAATTTGGGTTCGGCGGGGAGCTGTTTTTT. Translated, it gives CASSLEFGFGGELFF.

This chain uses TRBV29-1 with TRBJ2-1; no clear D. This CDR3 region has 16 residues. The germline V gene encodes CDR1 SQVTM and CDR2 ANQGSEA. Trimming stripped 5 bases from V and 2 bases from J, with 19 bases between. The CDR3 is CSVKRPVAVTYNEQFF. The CDR3 bases are TGCAGCGTTAAGCGCCCAGTGGCCGTGACCTACAATGAGCAGTTCTTC.

The rearrangement links TRBV27 to TRBJ2-2; D could derive from TRBD1 or TRBD2 (5 bases each). The CDR3 sequence is 16 residues long. V was pared by 6 bases and J by 4 bases, with 18 bases between. Germline CDR1 and CDR2: MNHEY and SMNVEV (reference sequence). The DNA of the CDR3 is TGTGCCAGCAGGAGGGACGCCGGAGACTTCACCGGGGAGCTGTTTTTT. Translated, it gives CASRRDAGDFTGELFF.